Sequencing of this T cell receptor beta chain was carried out in a study of blood T cell repertoires in COVID-19. Study information: There were acute and convalescent COVID-19 samples, and they came from the United States, Italy and Spain. PBMCs, B-cell-depleted T cells, or T cells provided the cDNA or gDNA that made up the material.

V was clipped by 0 bases and J by 3 bases, with 2 bases between them. The CDR3 is made up of 11 amino acids. In germline, CDR1 is GTSNPN, CDR2 SVGIG (reference sequence). As processed by the authors: It was from reference gene primer amplification that nucleated cell counts were estimated. The table came from immunoSEQ multiplex PCR; TCRdb's copy has only in-frame clones and leaves some out. From that table come the V and J calls and clone size; the DNA was used to work out D and trimming. The data contain 150,000 to 200,000 clones, 65% to 85% of them singletons. The chain has TRBV30 and TRBJ2-5; unclear D gene. The receptor was isolated from a woman aged 25 to 39 with acute or convalescent COVID-19. Specimen: peripheral blood. DNA of the CDR3: TGTGCCTGGAGTGTTAAAGAGACCCAGTACTTC. This sequence encodes CAWSVKETQYF.